One and the same sample provided the 32 T cell receptor beta chains below, sequenced in a study of beta chain features in type 1 diabetes. Points from the study as a whole: TCRB CDR3s from Type 1 diabetes patients were moderately but significantly shorter in all four CD4+ subsets.

The whole isolated RNA underwent reverse transcription, so sequencing captured expressed TCRB transcripts. Profiling relied on immunoSEQ multiplex PCR, and the TCRdb table lists in-frame clones only, not all of them. Counted here are about 250,000 clones, 9.5% to 13% occurring once; the ten biggest clones make up 0.017%. For these TCRs, the target antigens are not known. The sample was naive CD4+ T cells from blood. These receptor sequences come from a man aged 30 to 39 with type 1 diabetes.

The V gene is TRBV27, the J gene TRBJ1-5; TRBD1 is a possible D gene (6 bases). Trimming took 4 bases from V and 2 from J, leaving 12 bases between them. This CDR3 contains 15 residues. In germline, CDR1 is MNHEY, CDR2 SMNVEV (reference sequence). The CDR3 bases are TGTGCCAGCAGTTCAGGGGCCTCTCGCAATCAGCCCCAGCATTTT. Encoded protein: CASSSGASRNQPQHF.

The chain couples TRBV28 to TRBJ2-5; possibly TRBD1 for D (6 bases). The end of the DNA fits TRBJ2-7 better, so the J call may be wrong. Germline V CDR1 and CDR2: MDHEN, SYDVKM. The CDR3 contains 12 residues. The CDR3 coding sequence is TGTGCCAGCAGTCAAAGGGGGTACGAGCAGTACTTC. Encoded protein: CASSQRGYEQYF.

This chain joins TRBV15 and TRBJ1-1; 8 nucleotides agree with TRBD1. The CDR3 is made up of 16 amino acids. CDR1 LNHNV and CDR2 YYDKDF come from the germline V gene (reference sequence). Trimming removed 0 bases from V and 3 bases from J; junction bases left unmatched: 6. CDR3: CATSRDRTGRDTEAFF. The CDR3 DNA reads as TGTGCCACCAGCAGAGACAGGACAGGGAGGGACACTGAAGCTTTCTTT.

The rearrangement links TRBV18 to TRBJ1-1; 7 bases agree with TRBD1. The V and J ends lost 3 bases and 4 bases, in that order; junction bases with no gene match: 5. Per germline, CDR1 KGHSH and CDR2 LQKENI. The CDR3 is made up of 14 amino acids. This CDR3 reads CASSPSDRSTEAFF. The DNA of the CDR3 is TGTGCCAGCTCACCCTCGGACAGGTCCACTGAAGCTTTCTTT.

V and J are TRBV28 and TRBJ2-5; 9 bases fit TRBD1. The CDR3 has 16 residues. The germline CDR1 and CDR2 sequences are MDHEN and SYDVKM. V lost 8 bases, J lost 4 bases, and 14 bases stayed unmatched. The CDR3 reads CASRALWTGDGETQYF. Written as DNA, the CDR3 is TGTGCCAGCCGAGCGCTTTGGACAGGGGATGGAGAGACCCAGTACTTC.

This clone was seen only a few times. The chain carries TRBV13 and TRBJ2-1; TRBD2 matches at 7 bases. After removal of 5 bases from V and 13 bases from J, the junction contained 8 bases not matched to a gene. CDR1 PRHDT and CDR2 FYEKMQ come from the germline V gene (reference sequence). The CDR3 length is 12 residues. CDR3 loop: CASSNSGVGQFF. The DNA of the CDR3 is TGTGCCAGCAGCAACAGCGGGGTTGGCCAGTTCTTC.

The genes are TRBV19 and TRBJ1-5; D call uncertain. The V gene lost 3 bases and the J gene lost 6 bases, with 6 bases spanning the gap. Germline CDR1 reads LNHDA; CDR2 reads SQIVND (reference sequence). The CDR3 extends over 12 amino acids. As DNA, the CDR3 is TGTGCCAGTAGTATGGGCAGTCAGCCCCAGCATTTT. Translated: CASSMGSQPQHF.

V and J are TRBV18 and TRBJ2-7; 8 bases agree with TRBD1. V shed 9 bases, J shed 0 bases, and the junction held 7 bases outside the gene matches. CDR3 size: 14 residues. Germline-derived CDR1 and CDR2 are KGHSH and LQKENI. CDR3 bases: TGTGCCAGTGCCGGGACAGGAAGCTCCTACGAGCAGTACTTC. Protein: CASAGTGSSYEQYF.

J is TRBJ1-1 and V is TRBV29-1, with TRBD1 matching 7 bases. Germline CDR1 and CDR2: SQVTM and ANQGSEA. This CDR3 region has 12 residues. V gave up 6 bases and J gave up 4 bases; unmatched junction bases: 5. In nucleotides, the CDR3 is TGCAGCGTATCGAACAGGGGCACTGAAGCTTTCTTT. This translates into CSVSNRGTEAFF.

CDR3 in DNA: TGTGCCAGCAGGCCGAACTTAGCGGGGGGCGGATACAATGAGCAGTTCTTC. It specifies CASRPNLAGGGYNEQFF. The V gene is TRBV7-9, the J gene TRBJ2-1; TRBD2 matches at 10 bases. Trimming took 6 bases from V and 4 from J; bases not matched to a gene: 12. The CDR3 covers 17 residues. From germline, CDR1 is SEHNR and CDR2 FQNEAQ (reference sequence).

This clone was observed a handful of times. The V and J genes are TRBV7-6 and TRBJ2-1; 8 bases line up with TRBD1. Germline CDR1 and CDR2: SGHVS and FNYEAQ. Trimming cost V 5 bases and J 0 bases; bases outside gene matches: 6. The CDR3 runs 16 residues. The CDR3 DNA sequence: TGTGCCAGCAGCCCTAACAGGGGGAGCTCCTACAATGAGCAGTTCTTC. It translates to CASSPNRGSSYNEQFF. Complete variable domain (other parts from reference TRBV7-6 and TRBJ2-1): GAGVSQSPRYKVTKRGQDVALRCDPISGHVSLYWYRQALGQGPEFLTYFNYEAQQDKSGLPNDRFSAERPEGSISTLTIQRTEQRDSAMYRCASSPNRGSSYNEQFFGPGTRLTVL.

The chain links TRBV11-2 to TRBJ2-5; D is possibly TRBD2 (5 bases). V gave up 4 bases and J gave up 5 bases, with 14 bases separating them. The CDR3 contains 14 residues. The germline gives CDR1 SGHAT, CDR2 FQNNGV. The CDR3 sequence: CASSSLPSGETQYF. As DNA, the CDR3 is TGTGCCAGCAGCTCGTTACCCTCGGGGGAGACCCAGTACTTC.

V usage is TRBV4-2 and J usage is TRBJ2-1, with TRBD1 matching over 9 bases. V lost 6 bases and J lost 0; bases outside the gene matches: 3. The CDR3 extends over 15 amino acids. CDR1 is LGHNA and CDR2 is YNFKEQ in the germline V gene. The CDR3 DNA follows: TGTGCCAGCAGGGGGACAGGGAGCTCCTACAATGAGCAGTTCTTC. Amino acids: CASRGTGSSYNEQFF.

Only a few counts were recorded for this clone. The chain carries TRBV4-2 and TRBJ2-7; TRBD2 might be the D (6 bases). V lost 1 base to trimming and J lost 4 bases, with 14 bases between them. The CDR3 length is 15 residues. The germline gives CDR1 LGHNA, CDR2 YNFKEQ. CDR3 in DNA: TGTGCCAGCAGCCAAGTTTCGGAGGGACTTTACGAGCAGTACTTC. Translating it yields CASSQVSEGLYEQYF.

This clone was picked up a small number of times. Here the CDR3 reads CASSQETGTTGELFF. The CDR3 region has the DNA TGCGCCAGCAGCCAAGAGACAGGGACCACCGGGGAGCTGTTTTTT. This chain uses TRBV4-1 with TRBJ2-2; TRBD1 aligns across 7 bases. In germline, CDR1 is MGHRA, CDR2 YSYEKL. The CDR3 totals 15 residues. V was pared by 0 bases and J by 4 bases, with 2 bases of the junction left unmatched.

This clone has just a few counts. The chain has TRBV18 and TRBJ1-1, with D perhaps matching TRBD1 (5 bases). Trimming removed 3 bases at V and 3 bases at J, with 11 bases between. In germline, CDR1 is KGHSH, CDR2 LQKENI. The CDR3 runs 14 residues. The CDR3 coding sequence is TGTGCCAGCTCACCGTCGGCAGGGTACACTGAAGCTTTCTTT. This sequence encodes CASSPSAGYTEAFF. Full variable domain (outside the CDR3, taken from reference TRBV18 and TRBJ1-1): NAGVMQNPRHLVRRRGQEARLRCSPMKGHSHVYWYRQLPEEGLKFMVYLQKENIIDESGMPKERFSAEFPKEGPSILRIQQVVRGDSAAYFCASSPSAGYTEAFFGQGTRLTVV.

Only a few counts were recorded for this clone. V gene TRBV7-2 combines with J gene TRBJ1-2; 9 bases map to TRBD1. Germline CDR1 SGHTA, CDR2 FQGNSA. The CDR3 contains 14 residues. After removal of 4 bases from V and 7 bases from J, the junction contained 7 bases not matched to a gene. The CDR3 DNA reads TGTGCCAGCAGCTCTGGACAGGGGCTGGGTGGCTACACCTTC. Translated: CASSSGQGLGGYTF.

Regarding this clone: Within the sample, other DNA sequences also encode this same CDR3. The chain combines TRBV20-1 with TRBJ2-5; no definite D call. CDR3 length: 11 amino acids. Germline V gene sequence: CDR1 DFQATT, CDR2 SNEGSKA (reference sequence). Between the trimmed V and J ends, which lost 3 bases and 4 bases, there was a span of 6 bases. The CDR3 loop reads CSASGRETQYF. For the CDR3, the DNA is TGCAGTGCTAGTGGTAGAGAGACCCAGTACTTC.

This clone was counted a few times. This chain joins TRBV27 and TRBJ2-7, with unresolved D. This CDR3 is 12 amino acids long. Germline assignment: CDR1 MNHEY and CDR2 SMNVEV (reference sequence). Trimming left V 5 bases short and J 6 bases short, with 11 bases between. The CDR3 DNA is TGTGCCAGCAGTCCCCTCTTCGGCGAGCAGTACTTC. Encoded protein: CASSPLFGEQYF.

The rearrangement joins TRBV10-3 to TRBJ2-7, with a tentative D call TRBD2 (6 bases). This CDR3 is 13 amino acids long. CDR1 is ENHRY and CDR2 is SYGVKD in the germline V gene. V lost 0 bases to trimming and J lost 3 bases, with 6 bases between them. CDR3 loop: CAISESEGYEQYF. CDR3 DNA sequence: TGTGCCATCAGTGAGTCGGAGGGCTACGAGCAGTACTTC.

This clone was observed a handful of times. The chain couples TRBV30 to TRBJ2-7; D remains unclear. Germline V gene data show CDR1 as GTSNPN and CDR2 as SVGIG (reference sequence). Trimming cost V 0 bases and J 5 bases, with 8 bases left between them. The CDR3 contains 12 residues. The DNA of the CDR3 is TGTGCCTGGAGTGTAAGCGTTAACGAGCAGTACTTC. It yields the protein CAWSVSVNEQYF.

This clone was seen a handful of times. This chain joins TRBV5-1 and TRBJ2-5, with 7 nucleotides matching TRBD1. Germline values: CDR1 SGHRS, CDR2 YFSETQ. After removal of 3 bases from V and 3 bases from J, the junction contained 2 bases not matched to a gene. The CDR3 sequence is 13 residues long. This CDR3 is CASSSGQKETQYF. The CDR3 nucleotides are TGCGCCAGCAGCTCGGGACAGAAAGAGACCCAGTACTTC.

This chain links TRBV4-2 with TRBJ2-3, with a possible D match to TRBD2 (5 bases). CDR1 is LGHNA and CDR2 is YNFKEQ in the germline V gene. The CDR3 is made up of 16 amino acids. The V gene lost 4 bases and the J gene lost 1 base, with 15 bases spanning the gap. The CDR3 coding sequence is TGTGCCAGCAGCCCACTAGGGATATTGGGCACAGATACGCAGTATTTT. Its translation: CASSPLGILGTDTQYF.

V is TRBV30 and J is TRBJ2-5, with a weak D call TRBD1 (5 bases). Trimming removed 2 bases at V and 4 bases at J, with 14 bases between. The CDR3 has 14 amino acids. Germline-derived CDR1 and CDR2 are GTSNPN and SVGIG (reference sequence). The CDR3 coding sequence is TGTGCCTGGAGTCCGACAGTCCCTGGAGAGACCCAGTACTTC. This translates into CAWSPTVPGETQYF.

The chain has TRBV7-9 and TRBJ1-5, with TRBD1 matching 7 bases. Germline-derived CDR1 and CDR2 are SEHNR and FQNEAQ (reference sequence). There are 14 residues in the CDR3. The trim removed 5 bases at V and 7 bases at J, leaving 8 bases unmatched. CDR3 sequence: CASSATGDGQPQHF. The DNA for the CDR3 is TGTGCCAGCAGCGCCACAGGGGATGGGCAGCCCCAGCATTTT.

The V gene is TRBV2, the J gene TRBJ1-5; 9 positions match TRBD1. The CDR3 is made up of 15 amino acids. J was trimmed by 1 base and V by 6 bases; bases with no gene match: 4. Germline-derived CDR1 and CDR2 are SNHLY and FYNNEI. The CDR3 coding sequence is TGTGCCAGCAGGGCCGACAGGGGGAGCAATCAGCCCCAGCATTTT. This encodes CASRADRGSNQPQHF.

The chain employs TRBV4-1 and TRBJ2-3, with a weak D call TRBD2 (5 bases). Per germline, CDR1 MGHRA and CDR2 YSYEKL. This CDR3 comprises 14 residues. V lost 1 base and J 6 bases, leaving 11 bases between the germline ends. For the CDR3, the DNA is TGCGCCAGCAGCCAAGTCTCTAGCATTGATACGCAGTATTTT. Translated, it gives CASSQVSSIDTQYF.

There are a few counts of this clone. This chain connects TRBV7-2 to TRBJ1-3; 7 bases align to TRBD1. CDR1 and CDR2 from the germline V gene are SGHTA and FQGNSA. The CDR3 loop spans 15 amino acids. V shed 5 bases and J 4 bases; nucleotides not matched to a gene: 8. CDR3 bases: TGTGCCAGCAGCCCAACACAGGGGAGGGGAAACACCATATATTTT. Its protein is CASSPTQGRGNTIYF.

This clone occurred a few times. The genes are TRBV18 and TRBJ1-1; TRBD1 matches 8 bases. In germline, CDR1 is KGHSH, CDR2 LQKENI. This CDR3 has 15 amino acids. V was pared by 3 bases and J by 3 bases, with 6 bases of the junction left unmatched. The CDR3 coding sequence is TGTGCCAGCTCACCGAGTACAGGGGGTGACACTGAAGCTTTCTTT. The encoded protein is CASSPSTGGDTEAFF. Full variable domain (outside the CDR3, taken from reference TRBV18 and TRBJ1-1): NAGVMQNPRHLVRRRGQEARLRCSPMKGHSHVYWYRQLPEEGLKFMVYLQKENIIDESGMPKERFSAEFPKEGPSILRIQQVVRGDSAAYFCASSPSTGGDTEAFFGQGTRLTVV.

This clone came up a few times. Other DNA sequences in the same sample also yield this CDR3. The J gene is TRBJ2-2, the V gene TRBV9; D unresolved. Looked up from germline, CDR1 is SGDLS and CDR2 is YYNGEE. V was trimmed by 0 bases and J by 0 bases, leaving 6 bases between them. The CDR3 is 15 amino acids. The CDR3 DNA sequence: TGTGCCAGCAGCGTAGGAGGAGCGAACACCGGGGAGCTGTTTTTT. This codes for CASSVGGANTGELFF. Full variable domain (remainder filled in from reference TRBV9 and TRBJ2-2): DSGVTQTPKHLITATGQRVTLRCSPRSGDLSVYWYQQSLDQGLQFLIQYYNGEERAKGNILERFSAQQFPDLHSELNLSSLELGDSALYFCASSVGGANTGELFFGEGSRLTVL.

The chain joins TRBV5-4 to TRBJ1-6; tentative D call: TRBD1 (5 bases). The germline gives CDR1 SGHNT, CDR2 YYREEE (reference sequence). The CDR3 loop spans 16 amino acids. Deletions cut 0 bases from V and 7 bases from J, with 14 bases between. As DNA, the CDR3 is TGTGCCAGCAGCTTGGGGGGGGTACAAGGGAATTCACCCCTCCACTTT. As protein: CASSLGGVQGNSPLHF.

This clone has a handful of counts. Other nucleotide sequences in the sample specify the same CDR3. The chain carries TRBV5-1 and TRBJ2-5, with TRBD1 as a possible D gene (5 bases). CDR3 length equals 13 residues. Deletions cut 0 bases from V and 5 bases from J, with 8 bases between. CDR1 and CDR2 from the germline V gene are SGHRS and YFSETQ. The CDR3 DNA reads as TGCGCCAGCAGCTTGGGACCAGGGGAGACCCAGTACTTC. It specifies CASSLGPGETQYF.